This is a list of T cell receptor beta chains from one sample in a study of CD4 T cell repertoires in COVID-19. TCRdb keeps only in-frame clones here, not all; method: immunoSEQ multiplex PCR. The data show 23,000 or so clones, around 86% seen once. Here the sequenced sample was central memory CD4+ T cells from blood, taken before the COVID-19 pandemic. These receptors were obtained from a human donor who had COVID-19. CDR3s include the opening cysteine and the closing phenylalanine or tryptophan. D genes are given only for firm matches. A row's size may be missing; if present it is once, few, many or a size class.

D: NA; V: TRBV6-6; length: 12; J: TRBJ2-4; size: NA; CDR3: CTTAGSENIQYF; DNA: TGTACCACCGCAGGGTCCGAAAACATTCAGTACTTC
D: TRBD2; V: TRBV6-1; length: 14; J: TRBJ2-7; size: NA; CDR3: CASIRGLANDEQYF; DNA: TGTGCCAGCATTAGGGGACTAGCGAACGACGAGCAGTACTTC
D: NA; V: TRBV19; length: 14; J: TRBJ1-1; size: once; CDR3: CASSIGQLNTEAFF; DNA: TGTGCCAGTAGTATAGGACAGCTGAACACTGAAGCTTTCTTT
D: NA; V: TRBV19; length: 14; J: TRBJ1-5; size: NA; CDR3: CASRISDSNQPQHF; DNA: TGTGCCAGTAGAATTTCAGATAGCAATCAGCCCCAGCATTTT
D: TRBD1; V: TRBV29-1; length: 12; J: TRBJ1-2; size: NA; CDR3: CSATGEVYGYTF; DNA: TGCAGCGCCACAGGGGAAGTTTATGGCTACACCTTC
D: NA; V: TRBV28; length: 14; J: TRBJ1-1; size: NA; CDR3: CASSLLPGNTEAFF; DNA: TGTGCCAGCAGTCTCCTACCGGGGAACACTGAAGCTTTCTTT
D: TRBD1; V: TRBV28; length: 12; J: TRBJ2-7; size: NA; CDR3: CASSYRGYEQYF; DNA: TGTGCCAGCAGCTACAGGGGCTACGAGCAGTACTTC
D: TRBD1; V: TRBV6-1; length: 12; J: TRBJ2-7; size: NA; CDR3: CASRKPGGEQYF; DNA: TGTGCCAGCAGAAAACCAGGGGGCGAGCAGTACTTC
D: TRBD1; V: TRBV6-4; length: 18; J: TRBJ2-7; size: NA; CDR3: CASSDGGQVRIGCYEQYF; DNA: TGTGCCAGCAGTGACGGGGGACAGGTACGCATTGGGTGCTATGAGCAGTACTTC
D: NA; V: TRBV2; length: 16; J: TRBJ1-2; size: few; CDR3: CASSDPKRADNYGYTF; DNA: TGTGCCAGCAGTGACCCCAAGAGGGCGGATAACTATGGCTACACCTTC
D: TRBD2; V: TRBV19; length: 15; J: TRBJ2-7; size: NA; CDR3: CASSGARAGGLEQYF; DNA: TGTGCCAGTAGTGGGGCGAGAGCGGGGGGACTGGAGCAGTACTTC
D: NA; V: TRBV5-6; length: 15; J: TRBJ1-2; size: NA; CDR3: CASSLRGGEGYGYTF; DNA: TGTGCCAGCAGCTTGAGGGGGGGCGAGGGCTATGGCTACACCTTC
D: TRBD1; V: TRBV2; length: 15; J: TRBJ1-1; size: NA; CDR3: CASRGDRGRDTEAFF; DNA: TGTGCCAGCAGGGGGGACAGGGGGCGGGATACTGAAGCTTTCTTT
D: NA; V: TRBV5-1; length: 15; J: TRBJ2-3; size: NA; CDR3: CASSRTDPSTDTQYF; DNA: TGCGCCAGCAGCCGGACAGATCCAAGCACAGATACGCAGTATTTT
D: NA; V: TRBV15; length: 16; J: TRBJ1-3; size: NA; CDR3: CATSGRRGSVGNTIYF; DNA: TGTGCCACCAGCGGCCGGCGGGGGTCGGTTGGAAACACCATATATTTT
D: TRBD1; V: TRBV7-9; length: 12; J: TRBJ1-2; size: NA; CDR3: CASSPTGSGYTF; DNA: TGTGCCAGCAGCCCGACAGGGTCCGGCTACACCTTC
D: TRBD2; V: TRBV7-8; length: 15; J: TRBJ2-1; size: once; CDR3: CASSSQGLVYNEQFF; DNA: TGTGCCAGCAGCTCCCAAGGACTAGTTTACAATGAGCAGTTCTTC
D: NA; V: TRBV5-1; length: 16; J: TRBJ1-2; size: NA; CDR3: CASSLGADFGGDGYTF; DNA: TGCGCCAGCAGCTTGGGGGCCGACTTCGGGGGGGATGGCTACACCTTC
D: TRBD2; V: TRBV30; length: 14; J: TRBJ2-1; size: once; CDR3: CAWSLGGSSNEQFF; DNA: TGTGCCTGGAGTCTTGGCGGGAGTAGCAATGAGCAGTTCTTC
D: TRBD1; V: TRBV19; length: 15; J: TRBJ2-7; size: NA; CDR3: CASSILNRGTYEQYF; DNA: TGTGCCAGTAGTATATTAAACAGGGGGACGTACGAGCAGTACTTC
D: TRBD2; V: TRBV19; length: 14; J: TRBJ2-2; size: NA; CDR3: CASSGTRNTGELFF; DNA: TGTGCCAGTAGCGGGACTAGGAACACCGGGGAGCTGTTTTTT
D: TRBD2; V: TRBV4-1; length: 16; J: TRBJ2-1; size: NA; CDR3: CASSQTGTSRDNEQFF; DNA: TGCGCCAGCAGCCAAACCGGGACTAGCAGGGACAATGAGCAGTTCTTC
D: TRBD1; V: TRBV11-2; length: 15; J: TRBJ2-2; size: once; CDR3: CASIPLRGPSGELFF; DNA: TGTGCCAGCATCCCTCTGAGGGGGCCATCCGGGGAGCTGTTTTTT
D: NA; V: TRBV27; length: 13; J: TRBJ2-1; size: once; CDR3: CASSRLSGNEQFF; DNA: TGTGCCAGCAGTAGGCTTTCGGGCAATGAGCAGTTCTTC
D: TRBD1; V: TRBV11-3; length: 15; J: TRBJ1-1; size: once; CDR3: CASSPRTGEDTEAFF; DNA: TGTGCCAGCAGCCCACGGACAGGGGAGGACACTGAAGCTTTCTTT
D: TRBD1; V: TRBV2; length: 15; J: TRBJ1-5; size: NA; CDR3: CASSGTGRANQPQHF; DNA: TGTGCCAGCAGTGGGACAGGGAGGGCCAATCAGCCCCAGCATTTT
D: NA; V: TRBV11-2; length: 14; J: TRBJ2-7; size: once; CDR3: CASSLDTGSYEQYF; DNA: TGTGCCAGCAGCTTAGACACAGGCTCCTACGAGCAGTACTTC
D: NA; V: TRBV6-1; length: 12; J: TRBJ1-1; size: NA; CDR3: CASNPENTEAFF; DNA: TGTGCCAGCAATCCAGAGAACACTGAAGCTTTCTTT
D: TRBD1; V: TRBV5-4; length: 17; J: TRBJ2-5; size: NA; CDR3: CASSAAGQGGERETQYF; DNA: TGTGCCAGCAGCGCCGCGGGACAGGGGGGCGAGCGGGAGACCCAGTACTTC
D: NA; V: TRBV6-5; length: 13; J: TRBJ2-7; size: NA; CDR3: CASSRTESYEQYF; DNA: TGTGCCAGCAGTCGGACAGAGTCCTACGAGCAGTACTTC
D: TRBD1; V: TRBV10-3; length: 14; J: TRBJ1-1; size: NA; CDR3: CAISVEGANTEAFF; DNA: TGTGCCATCAGTGTTGAGGGGGCCAACACTGAAGCTTTCTTT
D: TRBD1; V: TRBV23-1; length: 12; J: TRBJ2-7; size: few; CDR3: CASTGQSSEQYF; DNA: TGCGCCAGCACGGGACAGTCATCCGAGCAGTACTTC
D: TRBD2; V: TRBV9; length: 15; J: TRBJ2-3; size: once; CDR3: CASSLAGVITDTQYF; DNA: TGTGCCAGCAGCCTTGCGGGGGTAATCACAGATACGCAGTATTTT
D: NA; V: TRBV19; length: 14; J: TRBJ2-7; size: NA; CDR3: CASSIGTAPYEQYF; DNA: TGTGCCAGTAGTATAGGGACAGCCCCCTACGAGCAGTACTTC
D: TRBD2; V: TRBV12-5; length: 19; J: TRBJ2-1; size: NA; CDR3: CASGLARPGLAGTYNEQFF; DNA: TGTGCTAGTGGTTTGGCAAGACCGGGACTAGCGGGAACCTACAATGAGCAGTTCTTC
D: NA; V: TRBV11-2; length: 12; J: TRBJ2-7; size: NA; CDR3: CASSKQGNEQYF; DNA: TGTGCCAGCAGCAAACAGGGCAACGAGCAGTACTTC
D: NA; V: TRBV30; length: 15; J: TRBJ2-3; size: NA; CDR3: CAWSVGSPGVDTQYF; DNA: TGTGCCTGGAGTGTAGGCTCCCCAGGGGTGGATACGCAGTATTTT
D: TRBD2; V: TRBV6-5; length: 16; J: TRBJ2-1; size: NA; CDR3: CASSYTSGSGYNEQFF; DNA: TGTGCCAGCAGTTACACTAGCGGGAGTGGGTACAATGAGCAGTTCTTC
D: TRBD2; V: TRBV6-1; length: 19; J: TRBJ2-1; size: NA; CDR3: CASSERAGGPSGSPNEQFF; DNA: TGTGCCAGCAGTGAAAGGGCGGGAGGGCCGTCAGGATCCCCCAATGAGCAGTTCTTC
D: TRBD2; V: TRBV5-1; length: 16; J: TRBJ2-1; size: NA; CDR3: CASSPQASTGGNEQFF; DNA: TGCGCCAGCAGCCCGCAGGCTTCAACGGGGGGAAATGAGCAGTTCTTC
D: NA; V: TRBV7-9; length: 9; J: TRBJ2-7; size: NA; CDR3: CASGYEQYF; DNA: TGTGCCTCCGGCTACGAGCAGTACTTC
D: NA; V: TRBV10-3; length: 15; J: TRBJ1-4; size: NA; CDR3: CAISVTGKPNEKLFF; DNA: TGTGCCATCAGTGTAACAGGGAAACCTAATGAAAAACTGTTTTTT
D: NA; V: TRBV28; length: 16; J: TRBJ1-1; size: NA; CDR3: CASSYIRREMNTEAFF; DNA: TGTGCCAGCAGTTACATTCGGAGGGAGATGAACACTGAAGCTTTCTTT
D: NA; V: TRBV19; length: 15; J: TRBJ2-7; size: few; CDR3: CASSIGAGADREQYF; DNA: TGTGCCAGTAGTATCGGTGCAGGGGCAGATCGTGAGCAGTACTTC
D: NA; V: TRBV13; length: 14; J: TRBJ2-7; size: NA; CDR3: CASSLGPSGGEQYF; DNA: TGTGCCAGCAGCTTGGGACCCTCCGGGGGCGAGCAGTACTTC
D: TRBD2; V: TRBV7-9; length: 16; J: TRBJ2-3; size: NA; CDR3: CASSFGLAGGSDTQYF; DNA: TGTGCCAGCAGCTTTGGGCTAGCGGGAGGTTCAGATACGCAGTATTTT
D: NA; V: TRBV9; length: 12; J: TRBJ1-1; size: few; CDR3: CASSGQDKRAFF; DNA: TGTGCCAGCAGCGGCCAGGACAAACGAGCTTTCTTT
D: NA; V: TRBV5-5; length: 14; J: TRBJ2-5; size: NA; CDR3: CATGGGAREETQYF; DNA: TGTGCCACCGGCGGAGGGGCAAGGGAAGAGACCCAGTACTTC